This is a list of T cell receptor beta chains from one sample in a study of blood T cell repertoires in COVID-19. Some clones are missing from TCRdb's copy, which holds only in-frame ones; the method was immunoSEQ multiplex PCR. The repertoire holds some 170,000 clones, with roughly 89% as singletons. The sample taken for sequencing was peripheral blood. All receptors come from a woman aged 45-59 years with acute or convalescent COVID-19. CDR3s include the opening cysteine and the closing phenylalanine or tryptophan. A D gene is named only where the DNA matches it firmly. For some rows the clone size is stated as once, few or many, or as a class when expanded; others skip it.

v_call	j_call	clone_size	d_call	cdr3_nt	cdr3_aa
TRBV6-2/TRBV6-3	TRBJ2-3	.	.	TGTGCCAGCAGTGCAGGGGTAGATACGCAGTATTTT	CASSAGVDTQYF
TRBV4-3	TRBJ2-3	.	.	TGCGCCAGCAGCCGGGTGGGAGGATCCGCAGATACGCAGTATTTT	CASSRVGGSADTQYF
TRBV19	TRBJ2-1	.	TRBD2	TGTGCCAGTAGTATTGCGGGGGCCTACAATGAGCAGTTCTTC	CASSIAGAYNEQFF
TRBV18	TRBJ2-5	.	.	TGTGCCAGCTCACCAGGGGAGGAGACCCAGTACTTC	CASSPGEETQYF
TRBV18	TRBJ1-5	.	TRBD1	TGTGCCAGCTCACGAGGACAGGGAGTCCCCCATAGCAATCAGCCCCAGCATTTT	CASSRGQGVPHSNQPQHF
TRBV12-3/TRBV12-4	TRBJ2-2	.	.	TGTGCCAGCAGTTTCATGGAGTCCGGGGAGCTGTTTTTT	CASSFMESGELFF
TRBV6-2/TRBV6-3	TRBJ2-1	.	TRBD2	TGTGCCAGCAGTTACGCGGGGGGGTACAATGAGCAGTTCTTC	CASSYAGGYNEQFF
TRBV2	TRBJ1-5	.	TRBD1	TGTGCCAGCAGTGAAGAGGGGGCCTGGAGCAATCAGCCCCAGCATTTT	CASSEEGAWSNQPQHF
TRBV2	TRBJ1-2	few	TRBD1	TGTGCCAGCTCTTGGGACAGTTATGGCTACACCTTC	CASSWDSYGYTF
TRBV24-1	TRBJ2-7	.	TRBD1	TGTGCCACCGGGACAGGGGGCACCTACGAGCAGTACTTC	CATGTGGTYEQYF
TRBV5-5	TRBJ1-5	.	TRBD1	TGTGCCAGCAGCATAATGACAGGGGTGGGGTTCGATCAGCCCCAGCATTTT	CASSIMTGVGFDQPQHF
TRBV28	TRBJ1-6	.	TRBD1	TGTGCCAGCAGTTCAGACAGGGTACGGTCACCCCTCCACTTT	CASSSDRVRSPLHF
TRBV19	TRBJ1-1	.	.	TGTGCCAGTAGTATAGGGGGAAGGGGTGGCACTGAAGCTTTCTTT	CASSIGGRGGTEAFF
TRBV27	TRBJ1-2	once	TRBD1	TGTGCCAGCAGTTACTCAGGGGGCTATGGCTACACCTTC	CASSYSGGYGYTF
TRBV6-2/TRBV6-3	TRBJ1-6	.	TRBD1	TGTGCCAGCAGTTACGCCGGGACAGGGCATTCACCCCTCCACTTT	CASSYAGTGHSPLHF
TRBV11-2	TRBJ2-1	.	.	TGTGCCAGCCGGGGATACAATGAGCAGTTCTTC	CASRGYNEQFF
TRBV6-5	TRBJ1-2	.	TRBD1	TGTGCCAGCACTACGGGACAGGCCTATGGCTACACCTTC	CASTTGQAYGYTF
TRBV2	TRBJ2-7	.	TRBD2	TGTGCCAGCAGCCTCGGGATAGCGGGAGGTAACGAGCAGTACTTC	CASSLGIAGGNEQYF
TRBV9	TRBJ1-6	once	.	TGTGCCAGCAGCGTCCGCAGGGAAGGCTCACCCCTCCACTTT	CASSVRREGSPLHF
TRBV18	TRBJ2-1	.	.	TGTGCCAGCTCGGACAGCTCCTACAATGAGCAGTTCTTC	CASSDSSYNEQFF
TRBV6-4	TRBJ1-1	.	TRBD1	TGTGCCAGCAGCCTCGACAGGGACACTGAAGCTTTCTTT	CASSLDRDTEAFF
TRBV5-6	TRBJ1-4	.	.	TGTGCCAGCAGCTTGCCGAGGGAAAAACTGTTTTTT	CASSLPREKLFF
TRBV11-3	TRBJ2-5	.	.	TGTGCCAGCAGTAATCTGGAGACCCAGTACTTC	CASSNLETQYF
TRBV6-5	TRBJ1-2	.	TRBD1	TGTGCCAGCAGTTATCTGGGACAGGGCTATGGCTACACCTTC	CASSYLGQGYGYTF